This TCR beta chain appears in the sequencing data of a study of response to subunit inactivated influenza vaccine. Study results and limitations: Authors suggested each seasonal influenza vaccination recruits few new T cells.

TCRdb analysed the RT-PCR reads with MiXCR anew, one entry per CDR3 protein. The sample shows 150,000 or so distinct CDR3 sequences, approximately 11% of them seen only once. Germline V lookup: CDR1 WNHNN, CDR2 SYGVQD (reference sequence). Trimming left V 3 bases short and J 6 bases short, with 9 bases between. The CDR3 extends over 13 amino acids. Points on this clonotype: Its antigen is not known.

Sequenced material: CD8+ T cells sorted from PBMCs, taken 23 months after vaccination. The chain employs TRBV10-1 and TRBJ2-1; the D gene is possibly TRBD1 (7 bases). This sequence originates from a man aged 45 to 70 who received an inactivated influenza vaccine. The CDR3 loop reads CASSDQGGNEQFF. The CDR3, as DNA: TGCGCCAGCAGTGATCAGGGGGGCAATGAGCAGTTCTTC.